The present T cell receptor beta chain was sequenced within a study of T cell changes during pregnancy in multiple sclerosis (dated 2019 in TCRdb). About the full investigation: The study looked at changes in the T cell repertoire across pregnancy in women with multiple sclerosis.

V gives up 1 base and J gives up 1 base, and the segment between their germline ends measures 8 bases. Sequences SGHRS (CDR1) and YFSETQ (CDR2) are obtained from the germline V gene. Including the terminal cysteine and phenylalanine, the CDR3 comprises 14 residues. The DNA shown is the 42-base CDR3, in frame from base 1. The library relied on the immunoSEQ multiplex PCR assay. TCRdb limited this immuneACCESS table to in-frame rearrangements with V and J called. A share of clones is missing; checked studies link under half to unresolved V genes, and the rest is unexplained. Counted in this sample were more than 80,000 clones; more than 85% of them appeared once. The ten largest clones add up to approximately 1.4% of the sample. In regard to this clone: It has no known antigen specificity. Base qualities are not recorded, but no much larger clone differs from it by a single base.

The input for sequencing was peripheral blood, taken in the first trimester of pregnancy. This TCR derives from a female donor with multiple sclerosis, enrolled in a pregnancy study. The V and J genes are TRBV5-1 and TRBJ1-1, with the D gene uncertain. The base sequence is TGCGCCAGCAGCTTGAGTCCCAGGAACACTGAAGCTTTCTTT. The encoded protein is CASSLSPRNTEAFF.